A single sample is the source of the 5 T cell receptor beta chains below, sequenced in a study of OX40 agonist ivuxolimab in advanced cancers. The repertoire was sequenced with immunoSEQ multiplex PCR; TCRdb's copy has only in-frame clones and lacks some. This table holds some 41,000 clones, 75% to 90% found once. This sample comprised CD4+ or CD8+ T cells sorted from blood, obtained in a trial of the OX40 agonist ivuxolimab. These receptor sequences come from an adult with an advanced solid tumor such as melanoma, head and neck, liver or kidney cancer.

The chain has TRBV29-1 and TRBJ2-1, with unresolved D. Trimming pared 3 bases from V and 6 bases from J, leaving 9 bases between. CDR1 and CDR2 from the germline V gene are SQVTM and ANQGSEA. This CDR3 has 12 amino acids. The CDR3 DNA reads TGCAGCGTTGAGTCCGCCATCAATGAGCAGTTCTTC. Its translation: CSVESAINEQFF.

V and J are TRBV7-8 and TRBJ2-2; 11 nucleotides match TRBD2. The J segment lost 4 bases and the V segment lost 5 bases, leaving 6 bases of the junction unmatched. There are 16 residues in the CDR3. The V gene's germline CDR1 is SGHVS and CDR2 FQNEAQ. The CDR3 nucleotides are TGTGCCAGCAGCCAGCAGGGACTAGCGGTCACCGGGGAGCTGTTTTTT. It specifies CASSQQGLAVTGELFF.

This clone was detected only once. This chain connects TRBV9 to TRBJ2-3, with 9 bases matching TRBD1. This CDR3 region has 16 residues. Germline V lookup: CDR1 SGDLS, CDR2 YYNGEE. V was pared by 0 bases and J by 4 bases, with 6 bases of the junction left unmatched. The CDR3 coding sequence is TGTGCCAGCAGCGTAGAAGGCACAGGGGGCGCAGATACGCAGTATTTT. Translating gives CASSVEGTGGADTQYF. Complete variable domain (other parts from reference TRBV9 and TRBJ2-3): DSGVTQTPKHLITATGQRVTLRCSPRSGDLSVYWYQQSLDQGLQFLIQYYNGEERAKGNILERFSAQQFPDLHSELNLSSLELGDSALYFCASSVEGTGGADTQYFGPGTRLTVL.

In nucleotides, the CDR3 is TGTGCCAGCAGCTCCCCGGGACAGGGGTTCTATGGCTACACCTTC. Translated: CASSSPGQGFYGYTF. The chain recombines TRBV5-4 with TRBJ1-2; the match to TRBD1 covers 10 bases. Germline CDR1 and CDR2: SGHNT and YYREEE (reference sequence). The length of the CDR3 is 15 residues. Trimming removed 3 bases from V and 4 bases from J; junction bases left unmatched: 6.

This chain connects TRBV9 to TRBJ2-2, with no clear D. The germline V gene has CDR1 SGDLS and CDR2 YYNGEE. The CDR3 consists of 14 residues. With 0 bases removed from V and 3 bases from J, the gap between germline ends came to 6 bases. The chain's CDR3 is CASSVVSDTGELFF. In DNA form, the CDR3 reads TGTGCCAGCAGCGTAGTTTCGGACACCGGGGAGCTGTTTTTT.